A selection of T cell receptor beta chains follows, all from one sample in a study of control samples from healthy donors and cancer patients. Sequencing was performed with immunoSEQ multiplex PCR; in TCRdb, only in-frame clones are kept and a portion is missing. The sample has about 120,000 clones, 89% seen once; the top ten hold around 40%. The specimen sequenced was blood. The receptors were gathered from a man aged 50 or older in good health. Both conserved end residues are part of each CDR3. D genes are given only for firm matches. Only some rows state a clone size, as once, few, many or a class for expanded clones.

D gene	J gene	V gene	clone size	CDR3 DNA	CDR3 protein
-	TRBJ2-7	TRBV6-5	once	TGTGCCAGCAGTTACTCGATTGGTCAAACCTACGAGCAGTACTTC	CASSYSIGQTYEQYF
-	TRBJ1-5	TRBV11-2	once	TGTGCCAGCAGCTTAGGAGGGAAACAGCCCCAGCATTTT	CASSLGGKQPQHF
TRBD2	TRBJ2-4	TRBV7-2	-	TGTGCCAGCAGCTCCGGGACTAGCGGGGGGGCCCTGAACATTCAGTACTTC	CASSSGTSGGALNIQYF
-	TRBJ1-1	TRBV30	-	TGTGCCTGGAGTGGTATGAACACTGAAGCTTTCTTT	CAWSGMNTEAFF
-	TRBJ2-3	TRBV27	-	TGTGCCAGCAGTTTGTCTGGCGATACGCAGTATTTT	CASSLSGDTQYF
TRBD1	TRBJ1-2	TRBV5-1	-	TGCGCCAGCAGCTTGGCGTTAGGGCAGGGGGCCGGGTATGGCTACACCTTC	CASSLALGQGAGYGYTF
-	TRBJ2-5	TRBV6-5	once	TGTGCCAGCGGAGCGCTGAAAGAGACCCAGTACTTC	CASGALKETQYF
-	TRBJ1-3	TRBV11-2	-	TGTGCCAGCAGCTTAGATATAGGTAGCAATACGCGGACCTCTGGAAACACCATATATTTT	CASSLDIGSNTRTSGNTIYF
TRBD1	TRBJ1-2	TRBV9	-	TGTGCCAGCAGCGCCCGATGGGACAGCTATGGCTACACCTTC	CASSARWDSYGYTF
-	TRBJ1-2	TRBV2	-	TGTGCCAGCAGTGAGTTAGGGACCCATGGCTACACCTTC	CASSELGTHGYTF
-	TRBJ2-5	TRBV18	-	TGTGCCAGCTCACCCCAAGAGACCCAGTACTTC	CASSPQETQYF
TRBD1	TRBJ1-1	TRBV6-6	-	TGTGCCAGCAGTACCCGGGACAGGGGTGAAGCTTTCTTT	CASSTRDRGEAFF
TRBD1	TRBJ1-2	TRBV5-4	-	TGTGCCAGCAGCTTTCCACGCCCCGGGACAGGGGGCAACTATGGCTACACCTTC	CASSFPRPGTGGNYGYTF
-	TRBJ1-3	TRBV5-6	-	TGTGCCAGCAGCTTGGTAACTGGAAACACCATATATTTT	CASSLVTGNTIYF
TRBD1	TRBJ1-1	TRBV5-8	-	TGTGCCAGCAGCTTGGGCGTTCAGGGGGGGGACACTGAAGCTTTCTTT	CASSLGVQGGDTEAFF
TRBD2	TRBJ2-7	TRBV27	-	TGTGCCAGTAGGGGCGGGGGTGGCTCCGAGCAGTACTTC	CASRGGGGSEQYF
-	TRBJ1-1	TRBV27	-	TGTGCCAGCAGTTTATGGGGCGGGAACACTGAAGCTTTCTTT	CASSLWGGNTEAFF